The clone carrying this T cell receptor beta chain occurred a few times. Antigen: not known. The data belong to a study of blood T cells in healthy people across ages. The second PCR ran about 6 to 12 cycles with a sample-barcoded 5' primer and J-beta primers. CDR3-containing paired-end reads numbered at least 2.5 million in each sample. TCRdb redid the calling of the 5' RACE reads with MiXCR, one entry per CDR3 protein. The sample has about 1.5 million distinct CDR3 sequences; 40% to 45% are singletons. V shed 5 bases and J 2 bases; nucleotides not matched to a gene: 9. The CDR3 runs to 16 residues. General observations from the study: The long-lived group displayed more naive CD4+ cells, plus higher diversity, than the aged donors did. In older individuals, TCR beta diversity per million T cells was lower, falling roughly linearly with age.

Sequenced material: blood. The chain links TRBV12-3 or TRBV12-4 to TRBJ1-2; 9 nucleotides agree with TRBD1. The receptor was derived from a woman between 18 and 29 years old in good health. The CDR3 nucleotides read TGTGCCAGCAGTCCGGGACAGGGACCCACGAACTATGGCTACACCTTC. It translates to CASSPGQGPTNYGYTF.